This record concerns one T cell receptor beta chain sequence. The data stem from a study of blood T cell repertoires in COVID-19. Overall study context: COVID-19 samples collected from the United States, Italy and Spain covered acute and convalescent phases.

From germline, CDR1 is LGHDT and CDR2 YNNKEL (reference sequence). The V end was cut by 7 bases, the J end by 4 bases, with 19 bases between. The CDR3 sequence is 15 residues long. Source study methods: Cell counts per sample came from amplifying reference gene primers. The data were produced by immunoSEQ multiplex PCR, yet TCRdb's version contains in-frame clones alone and is incomplete. V, J and clone size are taken as reported in that table, and D and trimming were inferred from the DNA itself. The sample consists of 200,000 to 300,000 clones, around 84% of them appearing once. The TCR originated in a man aged 55 to 70 with acute or convalescent COVID-19. J is TRBJ1-2 and V is TRBV3-1 (or the pseudogene TRBV3-2); D might be TRBD1 (5 bases). Sample: peripheral blood. CDR3 region: CASNPNGQGSYGYTF. CDR3 in DNA: TGTGCCAGCAACCCGAACGGGCAGGGAAGCTATGGCTACACCTTC.